This record looks at one T cell receptor (beta chain) sequence and its context. Its antigen is not identified. The junction departs from germline at one end; a sequencing error may be responsible. These data originate in a study of early T cells in non-severe SARS-CoV-2 infection. Whole-study findings and limits: Reliance on VDJdb matching favored anti-spike CD8 responses; private and CD4 specificities were missed.

The germline gives CDR1 SNHLY, CDR2 FYNNEI. The CDR3 totals 14 residues. The TCR library protocol was used to attach unique molecular identifiers. These identifiers were attached to individual cDNA molecules. One entry per CDR3 protein, called by TCRdb with MiXCR from the 5' RACE reads. The repertoire consists of some 57,000 distinct CDR3 sequences, with 8.5% to 10% occurring once and the leading ten covering under 4.5%. The V call is TRBV2, the J call TRBJ2-1; 11 nucleotides align to TRBD2. The material sequenced was whole blood, taken at baseline. The sequence derives from an adult who was a healthcare worker with PCR-confirmed SARS-CoV-2 infection or an uninfected control (not recorded which). The CDR3 DNA sequence: TGTGCCAGCAGCAGGACTAGCGGGTACAATGAACAGTTCTTC. Amino acids: CASSRTSGYNEQFF.